The present T cell receptor beta chain was sequenced within a study of control samples from healthy donors and cancer patients. Clones were read by immunoSEQ multiplex PCR, and TCRdb kept only the in-frame ones, dropping some. The profile covers 350,000 to 450,000 clones, with roughly 90% appearing a single time and around 6.4% taken by the ten largest. Germline V lookup: CDR1 MNHEY, CDR2 SMNVEV (reference sequence). The CDR3 extends over 14 amino acids. With 5 bases removed from V and 8 bases from J, the gap between germline ends came to 15 bases. V is TRBV27 and J is TRBJ1-4; D ambiguous. Specimen: PBMCs. The receptor was derived from a man aged 35 to 55 with head and neck cancer. This CDR3 is CASSDRTHIEKLFF. In DNA form, the CDR3 reads TGTGCCAGCAGTGACCGGACCCACATAGAAAAACTGTTTTTT.